These 16 T cell receptor beta chains came from one sample sequenced in a study of persistence of HIV-infected CD4 T cells. These receptors' targets are unknown. The immunoSEQ assay was version 4, run in survey mode. Method: immunoSEQ multiplex PCR; TCRdb's copy keeps in-frame clones and lacks some. Among about 30,000 clones, roughly 71% were seen once, and the ten largest hold more than 1.2%. An overlapping HIV-1 Gag peptide pool stimulated these cells at 0.95 to 1 ug/peptide/mL. Sorting of responding CD4+ T cells relied on upregulated CD40 ligand together with CD69. The source material was CD4+ T cells sorted from PBMCs after roughly 18-hour stimulation, sampled from a patient who received antiretroviral therapy. The receptors here all came from an adult man with HIV who was CMV-seropositive.

This clone was seen a handful of times. The chain has TRBV14 and TRBJ2-2; 8 positions match TRBD2. Looked up from germline, CDR1 is SGHDN and CDR2 is FVKESK. J lost 2 bases, V lost 5 bases, and 4 bases had no gene match. This CDR3 has 15 residues. The CDR3 coding sequence is TGTGCCAGCAGCTACCGGACTAGCAACACCGGGGAGCTGTTTTTT. It codes for CASSYRTSNTGELFF.

J is TRBJ2-2 and V is TRBV28; D not certain. In germline, CDR1 is MDHEN, CDR2 SYDVKM. V lost 2 bases, J lost 5 bases, and 9 bases lay in between. The CDR3 loop spans 14 amino acids. CDR3 in amino acids: CASSLPHTTGELFF. CDR3 DNA: TGTGCCAGCAGTTTACCCCACACTACCGGGGAGCTGTTTTTT. Looking up the rest from reference TRBV28 and TRBJ2-2 gives the full variable domain: DVKVTQSSRYLVKRTGEKVFLECVQDMDHENMFWYRQDPGLGLRLIYFSYDVKMKEKGDIPEGYSVSREKKERFSLILESASTNQTSMYLCASSLPHTTGELFFGEGSRLTVL.

The rearrangement uses TRBV27 and TRBJ2-1, with D perhaps matching TRBD1 (6 bases). Per the germline V gene, CDR1 is MNHEY and CDR2 is SMNVEV (reference sequence). Trimming left V 2 bases short and J 4 bases short, with 12 bases between. The CDR3 loop spans 15 amino acids. For the CDR3, the DNA is TGTGCCAGCAGTTTACGGGACATAAGATACAATGAGCAGTTCTTC. Translated, it gives CASSLRDIRYNEQFF.

This clone was seen more than once but under ten times. The rearrangement joins TRBV24-1 to TRBJ1-2; 9 positions match TRBD1. In germline, CDR1 is KGHDR, CDR2 SFDVKD. There are 17 residues in the CDR3. V shed 4 bases and J 7 bases; nucleotides not matched to a gene: 15. CDR3 coding DNA: TGTGCCACCAGTGACGCCAAAAAACTACAGGGGGCTGGTGGCTACACCTTC. Translating it yields CATSDAKKLQGAGGYTF.

The chain couples TRBV27 to TRBJ1-3; D is uncertain. CDR3 size: 15 residues. CDR1 is MNHEY and CDR2 is SMNVEV in the germline V gene (reference sequence). V lost 0 bases to trimming and J lost 4 bases, with 10 bases between them. The CDR3 region is CASSLSPKSGNTIYF. For the CDR3, the DNA is TGTGCCAGCAGTTTATCGCCCAAATCGGGAAACACCATATATTTT.

The V and J genes are TRBV12-3 or TRBV12-4 and TRBJ1-2, with TRBD1 as a possible D gene (5 bases). The CDR3 is made up of 12 amino acids. The germline V and J ends were trimmed by 2 bases and 6 bases, with 7 bases remaining between them. In nucleotides, the CDR3 is TGTGCCAGCAGTTTACAGGGAAATGGCTACACCTTC. It translates to CASSLQGNGYTF.

J is TRBJ1-1 and V is TRBV24-1, with TRBD1 matching over 7 bases. J lost 0 bases, V lost 7 bases, and 7 bases had no gene match. The CDR3 runs 15 residues. Germline CDR1 is KGHDR and CDR2 is SFDVKD. The CDR3 loop reads CATSQGGHLNTEAFF. CDR3 DNA: TGTGCCACCAGCCAGGGGGGGCACTTGAACACTGAAGCTTTCTTT.

The chain combines TRBV5-1 with TRBJ1-3; TRBD1 might be the D (6 bases). V was clipped by 0 bases and J by 2 bases, with 9 bases between them. The CDR3 loop spans 15 amino acids. CDR1 is SGHRS and CDR2 is YFSETQ in the germline V gene. In DNA, the CDR3 is TGCGCCAGCAGCTTGGTGGCAGGGGCTGGAAACACCATATATTTT. Amino acids: CASSLVAGAGNTIYF.

The chain is built from TRBV7-7 and TRBJ2-6; either TRBD1 or TRBD2 may fit D (5 bases each). Germline V CDR1 and CDR2: SSHAT, FNYEAQ (reference sequence). CDR3 length: 17 residues. Deletions cut 4 bases from V and 0 bases from J, with 13 bases between. This CDR3 is CASSSGTGNSGANVLTF. The CDR3, as DNA: TGTGCCAGCAGCTCCGGGACCGGAAACTCTGGGGCCAACGTCCTGACTTTC. Full variable domain (rest looked up from reference TRBV7-7 and TRBJ2-6): GAGVSQSPRYKVTKRGQDVTLRCDPISSHATLYWYQQALGQGPEFLTYFNYEAQPDKSGLPSDRFSAERPEGSISTLTIQRTEQRDSAMYRCASSSGTGNSGANVLTFGAGSRLTVL.

This clone was detected a few times. The V call is TRBV19, the J call TRBJ1-5; D is uncertain. The CDR3 is made up of 13 amino acids. With 5 bases removed from V and 2 bases from J, the gap between germline ends came to 7 bases. The V gene's germline CDR1 is LNHDA and CDR2 SQIVND (reference sequence). The CDR3 nucleotides are TGTGCCAGTAGTGACCGACGCAATCAGCCCCAGCATTTT. Translation: CASSDRRNQPQHF. Full variable domain (missing parts from reference TRBV19 and TRBJ1-5): DGGITQSPKYLFRKEGQNVTLSCEQNLNHDAMYWYRQDPGQGLRLIYYSQIVNDFQKGDIAEGYSVSREKKESFPLTVTSAQKNPTAFYLCASSDRRNQPQHFGDGTRLSIL.

The chain carries TRBV2 and TRBJ2-7; the D is unclear. The CDR3 is 12 residues long. V gave up 7 bases and J gave up 2 bases, with 9 bases separating them. Germline assignment: CDR1 SNHLY and CDR2 FYNNEI. The CDR3: CASTAGPYEQYF. The CDR3 bases are TGTGCCAGCACAGCCGGCCCCTACGAGCAGTACTTC.

In its sample, this clone was seen once. The gene calls are TRBV12-3 or TRBV12-4 and TRBJ1-2, with D hard to call. The CDR3 sequence is 12 residues long. Trimming removed 6 bases from V and 8 bases from J, with 13 bases in between. The CDR3 region is CASSLEKDGYTF. The CDR3 region has the DNA TGTGCCAGCAGCTTGGAGAAGGACGGCTACACCTTC.

This clone appeared a few times. The gene calls are TRBV7-9 and TRBJ1-1, with a tentative D call TRBD1 (5 bases). Per the germline V gene, CDR1 is SEHNR and CDR2 is FQNEAQ (reference sequence). V gave up 7 bases and J gave up 4 bases, with 16 bases separating them. The CDR3 loop spans 14 amino acids. CDR3 coding DNA: TGTGCCAGCATACAGGAGGGTGTGGCCACTGAAGCTTTCTTT. Translating it yields CASIQEGVATEAFF.

The rearrangement uses TRBV4-1 and TRBJ2-7; no clear D gene. Germline CDR1 and CDR2: MGHRA and YSYEKL. The V and J ends lost 4 bases and 3 bases respectively, with 10 bases between them. The CDR3 is made up of 13 amino acids. Here the CDR3 DNA reads TGCGCCAGCAGCCTCCGACAAGACTACGAGCAGTACTTC. Its protein is CASSLRQDYEQYF.

This chain joins TRBV27 and TRBJ2-2; TRBD1 or TRBD2 may be the D gene (5 bases each). Deletions cut 6 bases from V and 4 bases from J, with 15 bases between. CDR3 size: 15 residues. The germline V gene encodes CDR1 MNHEY and CDR2 SMNVEV (reference sequence). In nucleotides, the CDR3 is TGTGCCAGCAGGGTAGGGGCCGCGGGCACCGGGGAGCTGTTTTTT. It translates to CASRVGAAGTGELFF.

This sequence joins TRBV4-1 and TRBJ1-1, with D perhaps matching TRBD1 (5 bases). The CDR3 runs to 14 residues. The V gene's germline CDR1 is MGHRA and CDR2 YSYEKL. V was pared by 4 bases and J by 5 bases, with 14 bases between. The CDR3 here is CASSLPDRGTEAFF. For the CDR3, the DNA is TGCGCCAGCAGCCTACCAGATCGGGGGACTGAAGCTTTCTTT.